Following are 16 T cell receptor beta chains from one sample sequenced in a study of blood T cell dynamics during melanoma immunotherapy. The time point was: week 3, after first cycle of checkpoint inhibitor. The data were produced by immunoSEQ multiplex PCR, yet TCRdb's version contains in-frame clones alone and is incomplete. Of approximately 4,500 clones in the sample, 60% to 85% were seen once. The sequenced sample was blood, obtained from a patient treated with checkpoint blockade. The receptors here all came from a human donor with melanoma.

This clone was detected once. The chain joins TRBV7-2 to TRBJ1-4; TRBD1 agrees at 9 bases. The CDR3 is 17 residues long. V trimming: 5 bases; J trimming: 8 bases; junction bases outside the gene matches: 15. The germline V gene encodes CDR1 SGHTA and CDR2 FQGNSA. Here the CDR3 reads CASSPRDRASVYEKLFF. CDR3 sequence (DNA): TGTGCCAGCAGCCCCCGGGACAGGGCATCCGTTTACGAAAAACTGTTTTTT. Using reference TRBV7-2 and TRBJ1-4 for the parts outside the CDR3, the full variable domain is GAGVSQSPSNKVTEKGKDVELRCDPISGHTALYWYRQSLGQGLEFLIYFQGNSAPDKSGLPSDRFSAERTGGSVSTLTIQRTQQEDSAVYLCASSPRDRASVYEKLFFGSGTQLSVL.

This clone was recorded only once. The chain combines TRBV18 with TRBJ2-2; TRBD1 matches 9 bases. V lost 0 bases, J lost 2 bases, and 1 base stayed unmatched. CDR3 length: 16 amino acids. Germline CDR1 and CDR2: KGHSH and LQKENI. The CDR3: CASSPPTGGNTGELFF. The CDR3 nucleotides read TGTGCCAGCTCACCACCGACAGGGGGTAACACCGGGGAGCTGTTTTTT.

V gene TRBV18 combines with J gene TRBJ2-2, with 11 bases that match TRBD2. The CDR3 sequence is 19 residues long. V lost 2 bases to trimming and J lost 3 bases; unmatched junction nucleotides: 11. Germline V gene data show CDR1 as KGHSH and CDR2 as LQKENI. The CDR3 here is CASSPAPILAGGDTGELFF. The CDR3 DNA reads TGTGCCAGCTCACCAGCACCGATCCTAGCGGGGGGAGACACCGGGGAGCTGTTTTTT.

About this clone itself: The limits of the CDR3 on the DNA are not certain, so only TCRdb's listed CDR3 is given. The chain joins TRBV21-1 to TRBJ2-2; TRBD2, as called in the table, went unchecked against the DNA. TRBV21-1 is a documented pseudogene. The CDR3 is 16 residues long, ends included. The CDR3 sequence: CASSFSGSLRAGELFF.

The chain is built from TRBV7-9 and TRBJ2-3; D call uncertain. CDR1 and CDR2 (germline): SEHNR, FQNEAQ (reference sequence). The CDR3 has 14 amino acids. The V end was cut by 0 bases, the J end by 0 bases, with 4 bases between. The CDR3 here is CASSLAGSTDTQYF. As DNA, the CDR3 is TGTGCCAGCAGCTTAGCGGGGAGCACAGATACGCAGTATTTT.

The V and J genes are TRBV7-6 and TRBJ2-7, with a weak D call TRBD1 (6 bases). CDR3 length: 16 residues. The germline V gene has CDR1 SGHVS and CDR2 FNYEAQ. With 0 bases removed from V and 2 bases from J, the gap between germline ends came to 14 bases. This chain's CDR3 is CASSLAASGATYEQYF. The DNA of the CDR3 is TGTGCCAGCAGCTTAGCGGCGTCAGGGGCTACCTACGAGCAGTACTTC.

This clone ranks as large. V and J are TRBV15 and TRBJ1-1, with 9 bases lining up with TRBD1. V dropped 5 bases and J dropped 0; count of bases not matched to a gene: 4. CDR1 LNHNV and CDR2 YYDKDF come from the germline V gene (reference sequence). The CDR3 covers 15 residues. Here the CDR3 DNA reads TGTGCCACCAGCCCTGGGACAGGGATGAACACTGAAGCTTTCTTT. Its translation is CATSPGTGMNTEAFF. The full variable domain, completed using reference TRBV15 and TRBJ1-1, is DAMVIQNPRYQVTQFGKPVTLSCSQTLNHNVMYWYQQKSSQAPKLLFHYYDKDFNNEADTPDNFQSRRPNTSFCFLDIRSPGLGDTAMYLCATSPGTGMNTEAFFGQGTRLTVV.

This chain connects TRBV4-1 to TRBJ1-6; perhaps TRBD1 as D (5 bases). The germline V gene has CDR1 MGHRA and CDR2 YSYEKL. The CDR3 is 15 amino acids. Trimming stripped 1 base from V and 9 bases from J, with 13 bases between. The CDR3 DNA reads TGCGCCAGCAGCCAAGGTCCAGGGAGGGGTTCACCCCTCCACTTT. It yields the protein CASSQGPGRGSPLHF.

The sample holds a few counts of this clone. V usage is TRBV6-5 and J usage is TRBJ2-3; no clear D. CDR3 length: 11 amino acids. Germline CDR1 is MNHEY and CDR2 is SVGAGI. V was shortened by 5 bases and J by 6 bases, with 6 bases between the two germline ends. The DNA for the CDR3 is TGTGCCAGCAGTCTGAGGGATACGCAGTATTTT. Amino acid sequence: CASSLRDTQYF.

This clone was seen more than once but under ten times. Because the CDR3's place on the DNA is in doubt, the DNA is left out and the CDR3 is given as listed by TCRdb. J is TRBJ2-2 and V is TRBV7-4; the table's D call of TRBD2 was not tested on the DNA. The CDR3 extends over 16 residues, inclusive of both ends. The germline V gene encodes CDR1 SGHVT and CDR2 SQSDAQ. CDR3 loop: CASSFSGSLRAGELFF.

The chain links TRBV10-3 to TRBJ1-3; tentative D call: TRBD1 (6 bases). V shed 6 bases and J shed 0 bases, with 6 bases lying between them. CDR3 length equals 13 residues. Germline V gives CDR1 ENHRY, CDR2 SYGVKD. The CDR3 spells CAIRDSSGNTIYF. The CDR3 coding sequence is TGTGCCATCAGGGACAGCTCTGGAAACACCATATATTTT.

The chain carries TRBV7-8 and TRBJ1-5, with a tentative D call TRBD1 (5 bases). Germline values: CDR1 SGHVS, CDR2 FQNEAQ. The CDR3 runs to 15 residues. Trimming pared 5 bases from V and 3 bases from J, leaving 14 bases between. CDR3 sequence: CASSRWAGYNQPQHF. The CDR3 DNA follows: TGTGCCAGCAGCCGGTGGGCAGGGTACAATCAGCCCCAGCATTTT. Combining the CDR3 with reference TRBV7-8 and TRBJ1-5 gives the whole variable domain GAGVSQSPRYKVAKRGQDVALRCDPISGHVSLFWYQQALGQGPEFLTYFQNEAQLDKSGLPSDRFFAERPEGSVSTLKIQRTQQEDSAVYLCASSRWAGYNQPQHFGDGTRLSIL.

V gene TRBV7-9 combines with J gene TRBJ2-7; 7 bases match TRBD1. The CDR3 runs to 14 residues. In germline, CDR1 is SEHNR, CDR2 FQNEAQ (reference sequence). V lost 5 bases to trimming and J lost 0 bases; unmatched junction nucleotides: 4. The CDR3 is CASSRDSFSYEQYF. The CDR3 DNA reads TGTGCCAGCAGCCGGGACAGTTTCTCCTACGAGCAGTACTTC. The variable domain in full, completed from reference TRBV7-9 and TRBJ2-7, reads DTGVSQNPRHKITKRGQNVTFRCDPISEHNRLYWYRQTLGQGPEFLTYFQNEAQLEKSRLLSDRFSAERPKGSFSTLEIQRTEQGDSAMYLCASSRDSFSYEQYFGPGTRLTVT.

The chain has TRBV11-3 and TRBJ2-1; no clear D. The germline gives CDR1 SGHNT, CDR2 YENEEA. V was cut by 0 bases and J by 0 bases, with 6 bases left in between. CDR3 size: 15 residues. CDR3 amino acids: CASSLESNSYNEQFF. Here the CDR3 DNA reads TGTGCCAGCAGCTTAGAGAGCAACTCCTACAATGAGCAGTTCTTC. The whole variable domain, remainder taken from reference TRBV11-3 and TRBJ2-1, is EAGVVQSPRYKIIEKKQPVAFWCNPISGHNTLYWYLQNLGQGPELLIRYENEEAVDDSQLPKDRFSAERLKGVDSTLKIQPAELGDSAVYLCASSLESNSYNEQFFGPGTRLTVL.

V gene TRBV4-2 combines with J gene TRBJ1-6, with a weak D call TRBD1 (6 bases). The CDR3 runs 17 residues. The germline V and J ends were trimmed by 0 bases and 10 bases, with 19 bases remaining between them. Germline-derived CDR1 and CDR2 are LGHNA and YNFKEQ. CDR3 region: CASSQDQVQGFGSPLHF. CDR3 nucleotides: TGTGCCAGCAGCCAAGATCAAGTCCAGGGGTTCGGGTCACCCCTCCACTTT.

The rearrangement links TRBV29-1 to TRBJ1-1; D may be TRBD1 (5 bases). Germline assignment: CDR1 SQVTM and CDR2 ANQGSEA. The CDR3 runs to 11 residues. With 4 bases removed from V and 6 bases from J, the gap between germline ends came to 9 bases. The CDR3 region has the DNA TGCAGCGTTGGGGGGGGTCCTGAAGCTTTCTTT. Translation: CSVGGGPEAFF.